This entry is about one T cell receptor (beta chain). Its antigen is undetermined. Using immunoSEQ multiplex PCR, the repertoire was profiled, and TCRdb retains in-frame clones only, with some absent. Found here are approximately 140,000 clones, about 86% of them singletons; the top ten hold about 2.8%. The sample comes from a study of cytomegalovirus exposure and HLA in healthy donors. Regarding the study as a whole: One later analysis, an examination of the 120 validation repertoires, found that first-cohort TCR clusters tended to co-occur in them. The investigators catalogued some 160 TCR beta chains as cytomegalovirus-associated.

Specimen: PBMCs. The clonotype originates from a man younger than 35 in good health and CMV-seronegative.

The CDR3 sequence is CASSRTEEHNSPLHF. The CDR3 DNA sequence: TGTGCCAGCAGCAGGACAGAAGAACATAATTCACCCCTCCACTTT. This chain joins TRBV6-5 and TRBJ1-6, with a weak D call TRBD1 (6 bases). Germline CDR1 and CDR2: MNHEY and SVGAGI. V was cut by 6 bases and J by 5 bases, with 14 bases left in between. The CDR3 covers 15 residues.